Listed below are T cell receptor beta chains from one sample, sequenced in a study of beta chain features in type 1 diabetes. The data were produced by immunoSEQ multiplex PCR, yet TCRdb's version contains in-frame clones alone and is incomplete. The data hold around 450,000 clones, with approximately 10% observed a single time. Sequencing was carried out using naive CD4+ T cells from blood. The source is a woman in her late teens or twenties in good health. Each CDR3 is given with its conserved first and last residue. A D gene is named only where the DNA matches it firmly. A clone size is listed for some rows: how often the clone was seen (once, few, many), or a class if it is expanded.

size: NA; D: NA; J: TRBJ1-2; V: TRBV7-9; CDR3: CASSLRAGTFGYTF; DNA: TGTGCCAGCAGCTTGAGGGCTGGGACGTTTGGCTACACCTTC
size: NA; D: NA; J: TRBJ2-1; V: TRBV5-4; CDR3: CASSLRGVHEQFF; DNA: TGTGCCAGCAGCTTGAGAGGGGTTCATGAGCAGTTCTTC
size: few; D: NA; J: TRBJ2-3; V: TRBV29-1; CDR3: CSVEGDRGYTDTQYF; DNA: TGCAGCGTTGAGGGCGATAGGGGATACACAGATACGCAGTATTTT
size: many; D: NA; J: TRBJ2-1; V: TRBV30; CDR3: CAWSLRGSTYNEQFF; DNA: TGTGCCTGGAGTCTACGGGGATCGACCTACAATGAGCAGTTCTTC
size: NA; D: NA; J: TRBJ2-4; V: TRBV28; CDR3: CASSPQLAKNIQYF; DNA: TGTGCCAGCAGTCCTCAGTTAGCCAAAAACATTCAGTACTTC
size: few; D: NA; J: TRBJ1-3; V: TRBV12-5; CDR3: CASGSLWENTIYF; DNA: TGTGCTAGTGGTTCCCTTTGGGAAAACACCATATATTTT
size: NA; D: NA; J: TRBJ2-5; V: TRBV7-3; CDR3: CASSTGTKETQYF; DNA: TGTGCCAGCAGCACCGGGACAAAAGAGACCCAGTACTTC
size: few; D: NA; J: TRBJ2-7; V: TRBV18; CDR3: CASSPLGGTTTYEQYF; DNA: TGTGCCAGCTCGCCGCTTGGGGGGACAACCACTTACGAGCAGTACTTC
size: few; D: NA; J: TRBJ2-7; V: TRBV7-9; CDR3: CASSFHSVLAYEQYF; DNA: TGTGCCAGCAGCTTCCATAGCGTACTAGCCTACGAGCAGTACTTC
size: NA; D: NA; J: TRBJ2-4; V: TRBV4-2; CDR3: CASSQELLRERIQYF; DNA: TGTGCCAGCAGCCAAGAGCTTCTGAGGGAAAGGATTCAGTACTTC
size: few; D: TRBD1; J: TRBJ2-7; V: TRBV19; CDR3: CASSIKGTVYEQYF; DNA: TGTGCCAGTAGTATTAAGGGGACAGTTTACGAGCAGTACTTC
size: NA; D: NA; J: TRBJ1-6; V: TRBV7-2; CDR3: CASSPRQPPLHF; DNA: TGTGCCAGCAGCCCAAGACAGCCACCCCTCCACTTT
size: few; D: NA; J: TRBJ1-5; V: TRBV18; CDR3: CASSRNQPQHF; DNA: TGTGCCAGCTCCCGCAACCAGCCCCAGCATTTT
size: few; D: NA; J: TRBJ2-2; V: TRBV29-1; CDR3: CSVGRRGTGELFF; DNA: TGCAGCGTTGGTCGAAGGGGAACCGGGGAGCTGTTTTTT
size: NA; D: NA; J: TRBJ2-3; V: TRBV27; CDR3: CASSPKVDTQYF; DNA: TGTGCCAGCAGTCCGAAGGTGGATACGCAGTATTTT
size: NA; D: NA; J: TRBJ2-3; V: TRBV9; CDR3: CASSRLDTRTDTQYF; DNA: TGTGCCAGCAGCAGGTTGGACACACGCACAGATACGCAGTATTTT
size: few; D: NA; J: TRBJ2-6; V: TRBV19; CDR3: CASRKYPGSGANVLTF; DNA: TGTGCCAGTAGAAAGTATCCCGGGTCTGGGGCCAACGTCCTGACTTTC
size: few; D: NA; J: TRBJ1-1; V: TRBV18; CDR3: CASSPDMNTEAFF; DNA: TGTGCCAGCTCACCGGACATGAACACTGAAGCTTTCTTT
size: NA; D: NA; J: TRBJ2-1; V: TRBV7-2; CDR3: CASGWRDRDNEQFF; DNA: TGTGCCAGCGGATGGCGGGATCGGGACAATGAGCAGTTCTTC
size: few; D: NA; J: TRBJ2-2; V: TRBV4-3; CDR3: CASSTQGDTGELFF; DNA: TGCGCCAGCAGCACCCAAGGGGACACCGGGGAGCTGTTTTTT
size: NA; D: NA; J: TRBJ2-1; V: TRBV28; CDR3: CASSRAGTYYNEQFF; DNA: TGTGCCAGCAGCCGGGCCGGGACATACTACAATGAGCAGTTCTTC
size: NA; D: NA; J: TRBJ2-5; V: TRBV2; CDR3: CASTPASETQYF; DNA: TGTGCCAGCACCCCCGCGTCGGAGACCCAGTACTTC
size: NA; D: NA; J: TRBJ2-5; V: TRBV5-1; CDR3: CASSFVPEETQYF; DNA: TGCGCCAGCAGCTTTGTTCCGGAAGAGACCCAGTACTTC
size: NA; D: NA; J: TRBJ2-3; V: TRBV5-1; CDR3: CASSLEATDTQYF; DNA: TGCGCCAGCAGCTTGGAGGCTACAGATACGCAGTATTTT
size: few; D: NA; J: TRBJ1-2; V: TRBV6-6; CDR3: CASSPLQNDGYTF; DNA: TGTGCCAGCAGTCCACTCCAGAACGATGGCTACACCTTC
size: NA; D: NA; J: TRBJ1-1; V: TRBV9; CDR3: CASSVGQIQNTEAFF; DNA: TGTGCCAGCAGCGTAGGGCAGATACAAAACACTGAAGCTTTCTTT
size: few; D: NA; J: TRBJ2-7; V: TRBV23-1; CDR3: CASSLGGASYEQYF; DNA: TGCGCCAGCAGTCTCGGGGGAGCCTCCTACGAGCAGTACTTC
size: NA; D: TRBD1; J: TRBJ1-1; V: TRBV2; CDR3: CASRTGRAFF; DNA: TGTGCCAGCAGGACAGGGCGAGCTTTCTTT
size: NA; D: TRBD1; J: TRBJ2-6; V: TRBV6-6; CDR3: CASSATGAGANVLTF; DNA: TGTGCCAGCAGTGCGACAGGGGCCGGGGCCAACGTCCTGACTTTC